By its share, the clone carrying this T cell receptor (beta chain) is medium-sized. This entry comes from a study of breast tumors, draining lymph nodes, adjacent tissues. The V end was cut by 8 bases, the J end by 2 bases, with 13 bases between. Germline values: CDR1 SNHLY, CDR2 FYNNEI. There are 15 residues in the CDR3. TCRdb re-called the multiplex PCR reads through MiXCR, storing one row per CDR3 protein. The table has approximately 7,600 distinct CDR3 sequences, around 74% seen once. V usage is TRBV2 and J usage is TRBJ1-6; D may be TRBD1 (5 bases). The specimen sequenced was tumor-adjacent breast tissue. The TCR originated in a female donor with breast cancer. Some clones in this sample may be carry-over from other donors' samples. The CDR3 is CASYPRATYNSPLHF. The CDR3 nucleotides are TGTGCCAGCTACCCCAGGGCCACCTATAATTCACCCCTCCACTTT.